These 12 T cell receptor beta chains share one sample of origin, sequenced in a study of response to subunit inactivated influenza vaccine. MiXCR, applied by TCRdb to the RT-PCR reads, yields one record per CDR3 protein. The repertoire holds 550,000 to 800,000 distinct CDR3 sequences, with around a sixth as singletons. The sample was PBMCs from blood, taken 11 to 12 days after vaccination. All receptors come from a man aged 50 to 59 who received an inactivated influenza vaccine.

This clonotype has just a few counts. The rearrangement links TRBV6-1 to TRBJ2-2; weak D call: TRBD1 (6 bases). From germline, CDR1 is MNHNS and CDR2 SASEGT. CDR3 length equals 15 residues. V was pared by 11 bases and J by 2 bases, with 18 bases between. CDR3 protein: CAASGSGANTGELFF. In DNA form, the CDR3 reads TGTGCCGCATCGGGGTCAGGGGCAAACACCGGGGAGCTGTTTTTT.

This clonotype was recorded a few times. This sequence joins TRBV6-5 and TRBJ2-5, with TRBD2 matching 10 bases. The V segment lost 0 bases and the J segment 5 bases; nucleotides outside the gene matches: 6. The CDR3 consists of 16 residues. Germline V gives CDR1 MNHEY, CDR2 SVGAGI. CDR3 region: CASSYSMNSGGETQYF. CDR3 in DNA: TGTGCCAGCAGTTACTCGATGAATAGCGGGGGGGAGACCCAGTACTTC.

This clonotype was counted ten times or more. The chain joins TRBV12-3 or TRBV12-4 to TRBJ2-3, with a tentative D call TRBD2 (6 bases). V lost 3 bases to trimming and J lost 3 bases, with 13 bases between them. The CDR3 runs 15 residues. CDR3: CASSFVAVGTDTQYF. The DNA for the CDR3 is TGTGCCAGCAGTTTTGTAGCGGTAGGGACAGATACGCAGTATTTT.

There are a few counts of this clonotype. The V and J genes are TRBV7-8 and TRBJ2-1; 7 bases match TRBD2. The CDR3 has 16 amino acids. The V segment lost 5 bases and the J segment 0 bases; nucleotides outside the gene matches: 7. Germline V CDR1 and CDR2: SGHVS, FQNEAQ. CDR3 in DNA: TGTGCCAGCAGCACGGGAGGATACAGCTCCTACAATGAGCAGTTCTTC. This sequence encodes CASSTGGYSSYNEQFF.

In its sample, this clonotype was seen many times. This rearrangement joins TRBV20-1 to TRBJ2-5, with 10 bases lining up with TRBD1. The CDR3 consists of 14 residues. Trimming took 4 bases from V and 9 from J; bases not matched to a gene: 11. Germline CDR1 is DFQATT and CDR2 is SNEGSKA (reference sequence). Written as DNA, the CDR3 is TGCAGTGCTACTCAAGGGACAGGGGTCAGTTCCCAGTACTTC. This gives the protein CSATQGTGVSSQYF.

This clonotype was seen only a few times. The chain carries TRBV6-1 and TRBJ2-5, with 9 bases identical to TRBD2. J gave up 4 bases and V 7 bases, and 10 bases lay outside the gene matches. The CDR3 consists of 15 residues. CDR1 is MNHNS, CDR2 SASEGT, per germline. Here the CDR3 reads CASIGVAGAPETQYF. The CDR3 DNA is TGTGCCAGCATCGGAGTAGCGGGGGCTCCAGAGACCCAGTACTTC.

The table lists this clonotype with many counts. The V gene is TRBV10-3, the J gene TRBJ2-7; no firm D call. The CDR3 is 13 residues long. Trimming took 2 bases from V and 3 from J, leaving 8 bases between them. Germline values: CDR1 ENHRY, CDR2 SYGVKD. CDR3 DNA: TGTGCCATCAGTGAGGTGGGCGGCTACGAGCAGTACTTC. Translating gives CAISEVGGYEQYF.

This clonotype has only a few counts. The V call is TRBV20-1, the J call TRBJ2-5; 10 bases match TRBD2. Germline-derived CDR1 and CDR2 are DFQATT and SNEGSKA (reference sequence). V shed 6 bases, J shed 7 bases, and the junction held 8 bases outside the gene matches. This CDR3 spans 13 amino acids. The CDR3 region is CSARLAGAGTQYF. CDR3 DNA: TGCAGTGCCAGACTAGCGGGCGCTGGGACCCAGTACTTC.

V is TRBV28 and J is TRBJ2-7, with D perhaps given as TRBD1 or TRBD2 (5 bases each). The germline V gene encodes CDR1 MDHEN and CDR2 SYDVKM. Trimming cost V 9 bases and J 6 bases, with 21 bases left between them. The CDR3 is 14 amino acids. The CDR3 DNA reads TGTGCCAGTTTCTCCTTTTATGGGGCGGGCGAGCAGTACTTC. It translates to CASFSFYGAGEQYF.

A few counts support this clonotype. The CDR3 spells CASSSGYRTPRGAGELFF. The CDR3 nucleotides are TGTGCCAGCAGCTCGGGGTACCGGACTCCCAGGGGGGCCGGGGAGCTGTTTTTT. The rearrangement uses TRBV11-2 and TRBJ2-2; D might be TRBD1 (7 bases). Germline V gene data show CDR1 as SGHAT and CDR2 as FQNNGV. V was shortened by 4 bases and J by 6 bases, with 24 bases between the two germline ends. The CDR3 spans 18 residues.

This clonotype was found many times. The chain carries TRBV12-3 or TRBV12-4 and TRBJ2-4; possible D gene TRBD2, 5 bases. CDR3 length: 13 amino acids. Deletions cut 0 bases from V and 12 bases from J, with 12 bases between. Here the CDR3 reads CASSLADVGDQYF. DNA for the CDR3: TGTGCCAGCAGTTTAGCGGATGTGGGAGATCAGTACTTC.

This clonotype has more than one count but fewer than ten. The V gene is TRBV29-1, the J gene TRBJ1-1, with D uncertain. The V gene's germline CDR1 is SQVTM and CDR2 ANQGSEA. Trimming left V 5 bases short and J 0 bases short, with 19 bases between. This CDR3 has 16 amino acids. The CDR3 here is CSVPRAEGLMNTEAFF. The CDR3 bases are TGCAGCGTTCCCCGAGCAGAGGGTCTCATGAACACTGAAGCTTTCTTT.